The clone carrying this TCR beta chain was detected a few times. The sample originates from a study of shared clonotypes between healthy human individuals. About the research overall: A couple of women and a few men aged 18 to 49 served as donors. The study used three CD4 naive, three CD4 memory, two CD8 naive and one CD8 memory plate per donor.

The V gene lost 3 bases and the J gene lost 7 bases, with 9 bases spanning the gap. Germline loops: CDR1 GTSNPN, CDR2 SVGIG (reference sequence). CDR3 size: 11 residues. Per the original methods: Junction-only sequences produced by ImmunoSEQ had no quality scores, so filtering differed. Libraries were prepared by immunoSEQ multiplex PCR; TCRdb keeps only in-frame clonotypes and omits some of them. The D gene and trimming were derived from the DNA, and the V and J assignments and clone size from that table. The sample has some 1,100,000 clones; around 82% are singletons. CD45RA-negative memory and CD45RA+ naive subsets were split from the CD4+ cells.

The V and J genes are TRBV30 and TRBJ1-1, with a possible D match to TRBD1 (5 bases). The specimen sequenced was memory CD4+ T cells from PBMCs. Subset of the sample: CD45RA-negative fraction. This receptor was obtained from a young man in good health. Some clones in this sample may be carry-over from other donors' samples. In DNA form, the CDR3 reads TGTGCCTGGAGCGGGACTCTTGAAGCTTTCTTT. Translation gives CAWSGTLEAFF. The whole variable domain, filled in from reference TRBV30 and TRBJ1-1, reads SQTIHQWPATLVQPVGSPLSLECTVEGTSNPNLYWYRQAAGRGLQLLFYSVGIGQISSEVPQNLSASRPQDRQFILSSKKLLLSDSGFYLCAWSGTLEAFFGQGTRLTVV.